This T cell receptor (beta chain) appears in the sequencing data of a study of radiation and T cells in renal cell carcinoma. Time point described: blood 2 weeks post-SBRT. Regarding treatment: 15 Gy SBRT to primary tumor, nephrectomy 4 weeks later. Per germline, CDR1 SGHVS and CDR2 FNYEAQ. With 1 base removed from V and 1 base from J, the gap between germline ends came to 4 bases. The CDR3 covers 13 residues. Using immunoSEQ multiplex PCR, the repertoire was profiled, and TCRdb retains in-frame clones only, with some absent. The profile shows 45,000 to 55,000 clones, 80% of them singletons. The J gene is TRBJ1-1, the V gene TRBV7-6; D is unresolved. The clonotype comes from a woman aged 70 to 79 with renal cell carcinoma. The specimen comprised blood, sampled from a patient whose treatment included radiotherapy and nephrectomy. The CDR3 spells CASSLGRNTEAFF. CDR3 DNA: TGTGCCAGCAGCTTAGGGAGGAACACTGAAGCTTTCTTT.